Shown below are 18 T cell receptor beta chains from a single sample sequenced in a study of blood T cell repertoires in COVID-19. TCRdb's table, derived via immunoSEQ multiplex PCR, lists solely in-frame clones and lacks some. The sample has some 56,000 clones; 86% are singletons. The sample taken for sequencing was peripheral blood. Receptors were obtained from a woman of 80 years or more with acute or convalescent COVID-19.

The genes are TRBV19 and TRBJ1-5, with 8 bases that match TRBD1. Germline V gene data show CDR1 as LNHDA and CDR2 as SQIVND (reference sequence). The V gene end was trimmed by 6 bases and the J gene end by 7 bases; junction bases not matched to a gene: 11. The CDR3 contains 15 residues. DNA for the CDR3: TGTGCCAGTAGCTATGCAGGGGGCGCGGGGCAGCCCCAGCATTTT. It is translated as CASSYAGGAGQPQHF.

This chain joins TRBV5-4 and TRBJ1-6, with D possibly being TRBD1 (6 bases). Trimming stripped 4 bases from V and 10 bases from J, with 15 bases between. The CDR3 has 14 amino acids. The germline CDR1 and CDR2 sequences are SGHNT and YYREEE (reference sequence). The CDR3, as DNA: TGTGCCAGCAGCGTACAGGGAATGCAATCACCCCTCCACTTT. Translated, it gives CASSVQGMQSPLHF.

The chain links TRBV13 to TRBJ2-5; a possible D gene is TRBD2 (5 bases). The CDR3 has 14 residues. Trimming took off 5 bases at V and 5 bases at J, with 15 bases between the two ends. The germline V gene has CDR1 PRHDT and CDR2 FYEKMQ (reference sequence). CDR3 bases: TGTGCCAGCAGCGGGTCGAGGGAATGGGAGACCCAGTACTTC. Encoded protein: CASSGSREWETQYF.

V is TRBV19 and J is TRBJ2-5; D gene uncertain. Between the trimmed V and J ends, which lost 5 bases and 1 base, there was a span of 14 bases. CDR1 is LNHDA and CDR2 is SQIVND in the germline V gene (reference sequence). The CDR3 totals 15 residues. The CDR3 loop reads CASSPPFRSQETQYF. Written as DNA, the CDR3 is TGTGCCAGTAGTCCTCCATTTAGGAGCCAAGAGACCCAGTACTTC. The whole variable domain, remainder taken from reference TRBV19 and TRBJ2-5, is DGGITQSPKYLFRKEGQNVTLSCEQNLNHDAMYWYRQDPGQGLRLIYYSQIVNDFQKGDIAEGYSVSREKKESFPLTVTSAQKNPTAFYLCASSPPFRSQETQYFGPGTRLLVL.

The chain carries TRBV10-2 and TRBJ1-2; the D is unclear. Trimming shortened V by 0 bases and J by 6 bases, and 11 bases separated the two germline ends. Germline-derived CDR1 and CDR2 are WSHSY and SAAADI. This CDR3 contains 14 residues. The chain's CDR3 is CASSESLGRNGYTF. The CDR3 DNA is TGCGCCAGCAGTGAGTCTTTGGGGAGGAATGGCTACACCTTC.

This rearrangement joins TRBV6-5 to TRBJ1-1, with D maybe TRBD1 (6 bases). This CDR3 has 14 amino acids. Trimming removed 2 bases from V and 2 bases from J, with 9 bases in between. The germline V gene encodes CDR1 MNHEY and CDR2 SVGAGI. The CDR3 is CASSYLQGNTEAFF. The DNA of the CDR3 is TGTGCCAGCAGTTACCTACAGGGAAACACTGAAGCTTTCTTT.

The chain has TRBV7-8 and TRBJ1-6; 7 bases fit TRBD1. CDR3 length equals 15 residues. V gave up 7 bases and J gave up 6 bases; unmatched junction bases: 9. Germline CDR1 SGHVS, CDR2 FQNEAQ. The CDR3 nucleotides are TGTGCCAGCACCCTCGAGGGGGCAGTTAATTCACCCCTCCACTTT. Amino acids: CASTLEGAVNSPLHF. The full variable domain, with the rest looked up from reference TRBV7-8 and TRBJ1-6, is GAGVSQSPRYKVAKRGQDVALRCDPISGHVSLFWYQQALGQGPEFLTYFQNEAQLDKSGLPSDRFFAERPEGSVSTLKIQRTQQEDSAVYLCASTLEGAVNSPLHFGNGTRLTVT.

The chain is built from TRBV14 and TRBJ1-2; D unresolved. Trimming took 5 bases from V and 4 from J, leaving 20 bases between them. CDR1 is SGHDN and CDR2 is FVKESK in the germline V gene. The CDR3 has 16 residues. The CDR3 sequence is CASSSSMGLRGYGYTF. The CDR3 DNA reads TGTGCCAGCAGCTCAAGTATGGGATTACGGGGCTATGGCTACACCTTC. Full variable domain (missing parts from reference TRBV14 and TRBJ1-2): EAGVTQFPSHSVIEKGQTVTLRCDPISGHDNLYWYRRVMGKEIKFLLHFVKESKQDESGMPNNRFLAERTGGTYSTLKVQPAELEDSGVYFCASSSSMGLRGYGYTFGSGTRLTVV.

This clone was observed once. The chain joins TRBV9 to TRBJ2-1; a weak D match, TRBD2 (7 bases). Looked up from germline, CDR1 is SGDLS and CDR2 is YYNGEE. V lost 4 bases, J lost 4 bases, and 15 bases lay in between. This CDR3 has 15 residues. The CDR3 DNA reads TGTGCCAGCAGCCTAGGGGGGGGCAATTACAATGAGCAGTTCTTC. Its protein product is CASSLGGGNYNEQFF.

The chain is built from TRBV19 and TRBJ1-3; tentative D call: TRBD1 (6 bases). CDR3 length equals 14 residues. Trimming left V 5 bases short and J 3 bases short, with 11 bases between. CDR1 and CDR2 (germline): LNHDA, SQIVND (reference sequence). The CDR3 nucleotides read TGTGCCAGTAGTTTCGGACAGAATGGAAACACCATATATTTT. Translated, it gives CASSFGQNGNTIYF.

This clone was seen a few times. CDR3 bases: TGTGCCAGCAGTGAGAAACAGGGATACGAGCAGTACTTC. Encoded protein: CASSEKQGYEQYF. This chain connects TRBV6-1 to TRBJ2-7; D is possibly TRBD1 (6 bases). Trimming removed 3 bases at V and 4 bases at J, with 10 bases between. The germline gives CDR1 MNHNS, CDR2 SASEGT. The CDR3 loop spans 13 amino acids.

This chain connects TRBV7-9 to TRBJ2-1, with 10 bases matching TRBD1. The CDR3 covers 17 residues. Per germline, CDR1 SEHNR and CDR2 FQNEAQ (reference sequence). Losses at the gene ends were 2 bases for V and 3 bases for J; bases not matched to a gene: 7. The CDR3 sequence: CASSLKARTGGYNEQFF. For the CDR3, the DNA is TGTGCCAGCAGCTTAAAGGCCCGGACAGGGGGCTACAATGAGCAGTTCTTC. Filled out from reference TRBV7-9 and TRBJ2-1, the complete variable domain reads DTGVSQNPRHKITKRGQNVTFRCDPISEHNRLYWYRQTLGQGPEFLTYFQNEAQLEKSRLLSDRFSAERPKGSFSTLEIQRTEQGDSAMYLCASSLKARTGGYNEQFFGPGTRLTVL.

V usage is TRBV11-3 and J usage is TRBJ1-6; D is undetermined. The CDR3 extends over 16 amino acids. V was pared by 2 bases and J by 9 bases, with 17 bases between. CDR1 and CDR2 (germline): SGHNT, YENEEA. CDR3 region: CASSLNPSGSGSPLHF. In DNA, the CDR3 is TGTGCCAGCAGCTTAAACCCCTCCGGGAGCGGTTCACCCCTCCACTTT.

The chain joins TRBV4-2 to TRBJ1-6, with a tentative D call TRBD1 (6 bases). Looked up from germline, CDR1 is LGHNA and CDR2 is YNFKEQ. This CDR3 is 15 amino acids long. V was trimmed by 0 bases and J by 7 bases, leaving 10 bases between them. CDR3: CASSQEQGTNSPLHF. In DNA form, the CDR3 reads TGTGCCAGCAGCCAAGAACAGGGAACCAATTCACCCCTCCACTTT.

J is TRBJ2-1 and V is TRBV29-1; D is perhaps TRBD2 (6 bases). The V end was cut by 6 bases, the J end by 9 bases, with 18 bases between. CDR3 length: 13 residues. Per the germline V gene, CDR1 is SQVTM and CDR2 is ANQGSEA. The CDR3 nucleotides are TGCAGCGTCCTGACTAGTAATTCTGGTGAGCAGTTCTTC. This gives the protein CSVLTSNSGEQFF.

This clone was seen a few times. This chain connects TRBV27 to TRBJ2-1, with D uncertain. V dropped 3 bases and J dropped 4 bases, with 7 bases sitting between them. Germline V gene data show CDR1 as MNHEY and CDR2 as SMNVEV (reference sequence). The CDR3 runs to 13 residues. The chain's CDR3 is CASSFQEYNEQFF. The CDR3 region has the DNA TGTGCCAGCAGTTTCCAGGAATACAATGAGCAGTTCTTC.

This chain links TRBV30 with TRBJ2-3, with 9 positions matching TRBD2. The CDR3 loop spans 15 amino acids. V shed 2 bases and J 7 bases; nucleotides not matched to a gene: 10. Germline V gene sequence: CDR1 GTSNPN, CDR2 SVGIG (reference sequence). The DNA for the CDR3 is TGTGCCTGGAGTCCCGGGACTAGCCTAATTTATACGCAGTATTTT. This codes for CAWSPGTSLIYTQYF.

The chain combines TRBV5-8 with TRBJ1-5; a possible D gene is TRBD1 (6 bases). V lost 4 bases and J lost 1, with 15 bases in between. The CDR3 is made up of 16 amino acids. The germline CDR1 and CDR2 sequences are SGHTS and YDEGEE. The CDR3 sequence: CASSINRVRSNQPQHF. The CDR3 DNA sequence: TGTGCCAGCAGCATAAACAGGGTTAGAAGCAATCAGCCCCAGCATTTT.